The 27 T cell receptor beta chains below all came from one sample that was sequenced in a study of technical replicates of blood from a handful of donors. Only in-frame clones appear in the TCRdb table, and some are missing; sequencing was by immunoSEQ multiplex PCR. The profile shows roughly 100,000 clones, 90% to 97% of them singletons. Source material: T cells isolated from PBMCs. The source of these receptors is a human donor in good health.

This rearrangement joins TRBV7-3 to TRBJ2-3; 9 bases fit TRBD2. With V trimmed by 2 bases and J by 9 bases, 6 bases remained unmatched. The CDR3 covers 14 residues. CDR1 and CDR2 from the germline V gene are SGHTA and FQGTGA. CDR3 bases: TGTGCCAGCAGCTTAGCGGGGGGGTACGTAACGCAGTATTTT. Its translation is CASSLAGGYVTQYF. Variable domain in full (rest from reference TRBV7-3 and TRBJ2-3): GAGVSQTPSNKVTEKGKYVELRCDPISGHTALYWYRQSLGQGPEFLIYFQGTGAADDSGLPNDRFFAVRPEGSVSTLKIQRTERGDSAVYLCASSLAGGYVTQYFGPGTRLTVL.

This clone appeared a few times. The V and J genes are TRBV25-1 and TRBJ2-3; TRBD1 agrees at 7 bases. The length of the CDR3 is 16 residues. Germline V gives CDR1 MGHDK, CDR2 SYGVNS. V shed 3 bases, J shed 1 base, and the junction held 7 bases outside the gene matches. DNA of the CDR3: TGTGCCAGCAGTGAGCCACAGGGGTGGGGCACAGATACGCAGTATTTT. The encoded protein is CASSEPQGWGTDTQYF.

This clone appeared a few times. The chain carries TRBV29-1 and TRBJ1-1; 9 bases agree with TRBD1. This CDR3 spans 14 amino acids. The V gene end was trimmed by 5 bases and the J gene end by 3 bases; junction bases not matched to a gene: 7. Germline CDR1 reads SQVTM; CDR2 reads ANQGSEA. Here the CDR3 reads CSVFPGQGYTEAFF. The CDR3 DNA reads TGCAGCGTTTTCCCGGGACAGGGTTACACTGAAGCTTTCTTT.

The CDR3 is CASSFEREAPYEQYF. In DNA form, the CDR3 reads TGCGCCAGCAGCTTTGAGCGGGAGGCCCCCTACGAGCAGTACTTC. The gene calls are TRBV5-1 and TRBJ2-7, with 9 bases that match TRBD2. From germline, CDR1 is SGHRS and CDR2 YFSETQ. With 2 bases clipped from V and 2 bases from J, the junction kept 5 bases outside the gene matches. The CDR3 covers 15 residues.

This CDR3 is CASSVTAGGGYEQYF. CDR3 sequence (DNA): TGTGCCAGCAGCGTAACGGCAGGGGGTGGCTACGAGCAGTACTTC. The rearrangement links TRBV9 to TRBJ2-7, with TRBD1 matching over 7 bases. The germline gives CDR1 SGDLS, CDR2 YYNGEE. The CDR3 loop spans 15 amino acids. V lost 1 base and J lost 3; bases outside the gene matches: 7. Full variable domain (outside the CDR3, taken from reference TRBV9 and TRBJ2-7): DSGVTQTPKHLITATGQRVTLRCSPRSGDLSVYWYQQSLDQGLQFLIQYYNGEERAKGNILERFSAQQFPDLHSELNLSSLELGDSALYFCASSVTAGGGYEQYFGPGTRLTVT.

The chain is built from TRBV27 and TRBJ2-5; the D gene is possibly TRBD2 (6 bases). Gene TRBJ2-7 matches the end of the DNA better, so the J call may be wrong. CDR1 and CDR2 (germline): MNHEY, SMNVEV (reference sequence). The CDR3 extends over 13 amino acids. CDR3: CASNYRRGSEQYF. The CDR3 bases are TGTGCCAGCAATTACAGGAGGGGCTCCGAGCAGTACTTC.

J is TRBJ2-7 and V is TRBV28, with D maybe TRBD1 (6 bases). CDR1 is MDHEN, CDR2 SYDVKM, per germline. The CDR3 has 13 amino acids. Between the trimmed V and J ends, which lost 5 bases and 5 bases, there was a span of 13 bases. The CDR3 reads CASSLRGTHEQYF. The CDR3 bases are TGTGCCAGCAGTCTCAGGGGAACCCACGAGCAGTACTTC.

CDR3 loop: CASSLGAVLEETQYF. The CDR3 region has the DNA TGCGCCAGCAGCTTGGGGGCCGTCCTTGAAGAGACCCAGTACTTC. This rearrangement joins TRBV5-1 to TRBJ2-5; no clear D. CDR1 is SGHRS, CDR2 YFSETQ, per germline. The CDR3 extends over 15 amino acids. Trimming left V 0 bases short and J 3 bases short, with 12 bases between.

Here the CDR3 reads CAWSPNSGGGDTQYF. The CDR3 DNA follows: TGTGCCTGGAGTCCCAATAGCGGGGGTGGAGATACGCAGTATTTT. J is TRBJ2-3 and V is TRBV30; 9 bases are a match to TRBD2. V trimming: 2 bases; J trimming: 5 bases; junction bases outside the gene matches: 8. CDR3 length equals 15 residues. Germline V gives CDR1 GTSNPN, CDR2 SVGIG (reference sequence).

The J gene is TRBJ1-2, the V gene TRBV29-1, with 9 bases that match TRBD1. This CDR3 spans 14 amino acids. The V gene end was trimmed by 0 bases and the J gene end by 7 bases; junction bases not matched to a gene: 6. From germline, CDR1 is SQVTM and CDR2 ANQGSEA. The CDR3 region has the DNA TGCAGCGTTGAAGATCGGGGGGACAGGGTTGGCTACACCTTC. Encoded protein: CSVEDRGDRVGYTF.

The chain carries TRBV6-4 and TRBJ2-3; 12 nucleotides match TRBD2. The CDR3 contains 16 residues. V lost 0 bases, J lost 6 bases, and 4 bases stayed unmatched. The germline gives CDR1 MRHNA, CDR2 SNTAGT. CDR3 DNA: TGTGCCAGCAGTGACTCAACTAGCGGGGGGCCGGATACGCAGTATTTT. The encoded protein is CASSDSTSGGPDTQYF.

The V call is TRBV19, the J call TRBJ2-5; the match to TRBD2 covers 7 bases. The V and J ends lost 3 bases and 4 bases, in that order; junction bases with no gene match: 2. The CDR3 spans 13 residues. Per germline, CDR1 LNHDA and CDR2 SQIVND (reference sequence). CDR3 sequence reads: CASSIAGVETQYF. In DNA form, the CDR3 reads TGTGCCAGTAGTATCGCGGGGGTAGAGACCCAGTACTTC.

J is TRBJ2-3 and V is TRBV28, with a tentative D call TRBD1 (5 bases). V gave up 3 bases and J gave up 1 base, with 11 bases separating them. CDR3 size: 15 residues. Germline V gives CDR1 MDHEN, CDR2 SYDVKM. CDR3 protein: CASSFGRTRTDTQYF. CDR3 nucleotides: TGTGCCAGCAGTTTTGGCAGGACACGCACAGATACGCAGTATTTT.

This clone was picked up one time. The chain recombines TRBV28 with TRBJ2-2; 9 bases align to TRBD1. Germline V gene lookup returns CDR1 MDHEN and CDR2 SYDVKM. The junction had 5 bases not matched to a gene; V was cut back by 6 bases and J by 6 bases. The CDR3 consists of 14 residues. The DNA of the CDR3 is TGTGCCAGCAGACCGAGGACAGGGGCCGGGGAGCTGTTTTTT. This sequence encodes CASRPRTGAGELFF. The whole variable domain, filled in from reference TRBV28 and TRBJ2-2, reads DVKVTQSSRYLVKRTGEKVFLECVQDMDHENMFWYRQDPGLGLRLIYFSYDVKMKEKGDIPEGYSVSREKKERFSLILESASTNQTSMYLCASRPRTGAGELFFGEGSRLTVL.

This clone was detected once. This chain links TRBV27 with TRBJ2-1, with D maybe TRBD1 (5 bases). The length of the CDR3 is 14 residues. Germline V gene lookup returns CDR1 MNHEY and CDR2 SMNVEV (reference sequence). The V gene lost 7 bases and the J gene lost 0 bases, with 10 bases spanning the gap. This chain's CDR3 is CASIQGASYNEQFF. In DNA, the CDR3 is TGTGCCAGCATACAAGGGGCCTCCTACAATGAGCAGTTCTTC.

The chain is built from TRBV9 and TRBJ2-1, with D possibly TRBD2 on 6 matching bases. Germline V gives CDR1 SGDLS, CDR2 YYNGEE. Trimming left V 4 bases short and J 8 bases short, with 10 bases between. The CDR3 is 12 residues long. For the CDR3, the DNA is TGTGCCAGCAGCCCCGGGAGTTATGAGCAGTTCTTC. Translated, it gives CASSPGSYEQFF.

The rearrangement joins TRBV27 to TRBJ1-4; 8 nucleotides match TRBD1. V was pared by 1 base and J by 0 bases, with 10 bases of the junction left unmatched. The CDR3 covers 19 residues. Germline CDR1 and CDR2: MNHEY and SMNVEV (reference sequence). The CDR3 DNA reads TGTGCCAGCAGTTTATACCAGTCAGGGGGCAGGACAACTAATGAAAAACTGTTTTTT. Translating it yields CASSLYQSGGRTTNEKLFF. Filled out from reference TRBV27 and TRBJ1-4, the complete variable domain reads EAQVTQNPRYLITVTGKKLTVTCSQNMNHEYMSWYRQDPGLGLRQIYYSMNVEVTDKGDVPEGYKVSRKEKRNFPLILESPSPNQTSLYFCASSLYQSGGRTTNEKLFFGSGTQLSVL.

This clone was seen once. The V gene is TRBV6-1, the J gene TRBJ1-4; the D gene is possibly TRBD1 (6 bases). Germline CDR1 reads MNHNS; CDR2 reads SASEGT. V lost 7 bases and J 5 bases, leaving 11 bases between the germline ends. CDR3 length: 13 residues. The CDR3 DNA follows: TGTGCCAGCAAGGGACAACTCAATGAAAAACTGTTTTTT. Its protein product is CASKGQLNEKLFF.

This chain connects TRBV14 to TRBJ1-1; no reliable D call. Germline assignment: CDR1 SGHDN and CDR2 FVKESK. Trimming stripped 0 bases from V and 4 bases from J, with 12 bases between. The CDR3 is 15 amino acids. The CDR3 coding sequence is TGTGCCAGCAGCCAAGAAGGAGGGAAGGGCACTGAAGCTTTCTTT. As protein: CASSQEGGKGTEAFF.

On this clone: Different DNA sequences within this sample yield the same CDR3. The rearrangement links TRBV6-5 to TRBJ1-6; unclear D gene. The CDR3 is 16 amino acids. The ends were cut back, 0 bases at V and 3 bases at J, with 9 bases in the middle. Germline assignment: CDR1 MNHEY and CDR2 SVGAGI. For the CDR3, the DNA is TGTGCCAGCAGTTACTCTGGACTGAACTATAATTCACCCCTCCACTTT. Translated: CASSYSGLNYNSPLHF.

V and J are TRBV18 and TRBJ1-5, with D maybe TRBD1 (5 bases). The V and J ends lost 3 bases and 3 bases respectively, with 18 bases between them. This CDR3 spans 17 amino acids. From germline, CDR1 is KGHSH and CDR2 LQKENI. CDR3 protein: CASSPMGSGGNNQPQHF. The CDR3 region has the DNA TGTGCCAGCTCACCTATGGGTTCTGGGGGGAACAATCAGCCCCAGCATTTT.

V and J are TRBV5-1 and TRBJ1-4; no reliable D call. There are 14 residues in the CDR3. V shed 0 bases and J shed 5 bases, with 8 bases lying between them. Per germline, CDR1 SGHRS and CDR2 YFSETQ. CDR3 sequence reads: CASSLVAENEKLFF. In DNA, the CDR3 is TGCGCCAGCAGCTTGGTCGCGGAAAATGAAAAACTGTTTTTT.

This chain joins TRBV12-5 and TRBJ2-5, with D possibly matching TRBD2 (5 bases). The germline CDR1 and CDR2 sequences are LGHNT and FRNRAP. V shed 6 bases and J shed 4 bases, with 12 bases lying between them. CDR3 size: 13 residues. CDR3 amino acids: CASGRSGGETQYF. CDR3 in DNA: TGTGCTAGTGGCCGAAGCGGAGGAGAGACCCAGTACTTC.

The V and J genes are TRBV30 and TRBJ1-5; D is ambiguous. This CDR3 contains 13 residues. Germline lookup yields CDR1 GTSNPN and CDR2 SVGIG (reference sequence). Trimming pared 2 bases from V and 5 bases from J, leaving 10 bases between. In nucleotides, the CDR3 is TGTGCCTGGAGTCCGGGAGGCGATCAGCCCCAGCATTTT. This gives the protein CAWSPGGDQPQHF.

The CDR3 sequence: CASRQGLNTEAFF. The CDR3 coding sequence is TGTGCCAGTAGGCAGGGGCTGAACACTGAAGCTTTCTTT. The J gene is TRBJ1-1, the V gene TRBV19; D is perhaps TRBD1 (6 bases). Germline-derived CDR1 and CDR2 are LNHDA and SQIVND (reference sequence). Trimming stripped 6 bases from V and 0 bases from J, with 8 bases between. This CDR3 has 13 amino acids.

The chain uses TRBV10-2 and TRBJ1-2; D remains ambiguous. Trimming removed 6 bases from V and 4 bases from J, with 9 bases in between. This CDR3 is 12 amino acids long. Germline CDR1 is WSHSY and CDR2 is SAAADI. Written as DNA, the CDR3 is TGCGCCAGCAGCGGGGTTTTCTATGGCTACACCTTC. This sequence encodes CASSGVFYGYTF.

The chain has TRBV2 and TRBJ1-2; D is ambiguous. Germline CDR1 is SNHLY and CDR2 is FYNNEI. The CDR3 has 10 residues. V lost 4 bases to trimming and J lost 8 bases, with 5 bases between them. CDR3 loop: CASSAFGYTF. The CDR3 DNA reads TGTGCCAGCAGTGCATTCGGCTACACCTTC.